The entry below describes one T cell receptor beta chain. At the DNA level, this CDR3 is encoded by other sequences in the same sample as well. The data were obtained in a study of shared clonotypes between healthy human individuals. The table came from immunoSEQ multiplex PCR; TCRdb's copy has only in-frame clones and leaves some out. The table lists 600,000 to 700,000 clones, roughly 73% of them singletons. The V and J ends lost 6 bases and 2 bases respectively, with 13 bases between them. CDR1 LNHDA and CDR2 SQIVND come from the germline V gene (reference sequence). The CDR3 contains 15 residues. The chain couples TRBV19 to TRBJ2-2; the D call may be TRBD1 or TRBD2 (5 bases each). Specimen: memory CD4+ T cells sorted from blood. This sample's subset: CD45RA-negative fraction. The source of this sequence is a woman aged 25 to 39 in good health. In nucleotides, the CDR3 is TGTGCCAGTAGCATTTCGGGGACCAACACCGGGGAGCTGTTTTTT. Amino acid sequence: CASSISGTNTGELFF.